This is a list of T cell receptor beta chains from one sample in a study of cytomegalovirus exposure and HLA in healthy donors. TCRdb's copy holds only in-frame clones and misses some; the assay was immunoSEQ multiplex PCR. The data show some 150,000 clones, just under 65% seen once. The material sequenced was PBMCs. These receptors all come from an older woman in good health and CMV-seropositive. The CDR3 runs from the conserved cysteine through the conserved F or W. A D gene is named only where the DNA matches it firmly. Size tells how often a clone was seen (once, few, many) or the class of an expanded clone, and some rows leave it out.

clone_size,d_call,v_call,j_call,cdr3_aa,cdr3_nt
NA,NA,TRBV6-1,TRBJ2-7,CASRSRLDGYEQYF,TGTGCCAGCAGGTCCAGACTAGATGGCTACGAGCAGTACTTC
NA,NA,TRBV11-1,TRBJ1-1,CASSLGTNTEAFF,TGTGCCAGCAGCTTAGGGACAAATACTGAAGCTTTCTTT
NA,NA,TRBV18,TRBJ2-5,CASSPRDPEFLRSRYQETQYF,TGTGCCAGCTCACCGCGGGACCCGGAGTTCTTGAGAAGCCGGTACCAAGAGACCCAGTACTTC
few,TRBD2,TRBV4-2,TRBJ2-1,CASSQGTSGGFLDEQFF,TGTGCCAGCAGCCAAGGAACTAGCGGGGGCTTTTTGGATGAGCAGTTCTTC
NA,NA,TRBV18,TRBJ2-1,CASSPIGASYEQFF,TGTGCCAGCTCACCAATTGGGGCAAGTTATGAGCAGTTCTTC
few,TRBD1,TRBV9,TRBJ2-3,CASSAEGTGYGDTQYF,TGTGCCAGCAGCGCAGAGGGGACAGGGTACGGAGATACGCAGTATTTT
once,NA,TRBV5-4,TRBJ1-4,CASSPPSGDYGEKLFF,TGTGCCAGCAGCCCTCCGTCCGGGGATTATGGGGAAAAACTGTTTTTT
NA,TRBD2,TRBV25-1,TRBJ2-2,CASSLASGSSGELFF,TGTGCCAGCAGCCTTGCTAGCGGGAGCTCCGGGGAGCTGTTTTTT
few,NA,TRBV7-9,TRBJ2-7,CASSFKTASGEQYF,TGTGCCAGCAGCTTTAAGACAGCCTCCGGCGAGCAGTACTTC
NA,NA,TRBV7-2,TRBJ1-1,CASSFTGGTEAFF,TGTGCCAGCAGCTTCACGGGAGGGACTGAAGCTTTCTTT
NA,NA,TRBV27,TRBJ2-1,CASSLRVGEQFF,TGTGCCAGCAGTCTCAGGGTCGGCGAGCAGTTCTTC
few,TRBD1,TRBV6-6,TRBJ1-1,CASSSLGQGYTEAFF,TGTGCCAGCAGCTCGTTGGGACAGGGATACACTGAAGCTTTCTTT
few,NA,TRBV30,TRBJ1-2,CAWRPLGQNYGYTF,TGTGCCTGGAGACCCCTCGGACAGAACTATGGCTACACCTTC
NA,TRBD2,TRBV7-2,TRBJ2-7,CASSPGARTGGAYEQYF,TGTGCCAGCAGCCCCGGGGCGAGAACGGGAGGGGCCTACGAGCAGTACTTC
NA,NA,TRBV28,TRBJ1-1,CASSSMNTEAFF,TGTGCCAGCAGTTCAATGAACACTGAAGCTTTCTTT
few,TRBD2,TRBV28,TRBJ2-3,CASSLWPGGSGRLEGTDTQYF,TGTGCCAGCAGTTTATGGCCCGGGGGTAGCGGGAGGCTCGAGGGGACAGATACGCAGTATTTT
few,TRBD1,TRBV28,TRBJ1-2,CASSLIQGRYGYTF,TGTGCCAGCAGCCTTATACAGGGGAGGTATGGCTACACCTTC
NA,NA,TRBV4-2,TRBJ2-1,CASSQEGCAGAFHNEQFF,TGTGCCAGCAGCCAAGAGGGGTGCGCGGGCGCCTTCCACAATGAGCAGTTCTTC
NA,TRBD2,TRBV6-1,TRBJ2-7,CASRAGVGEQYF,TGTGCCAGCCGGGCGGGAGTCGGCGAGCAGTACTTC
NA,NA,TRBV19,TRBJ1-2,CASSIIGYTF,TGTGCCAGTAGTATTATTGGCTACACCTTC
NA,NA,TRBV28,TRBJ2-7,CASDDSYEQYF,TGTGCCAGCGACGACAGCTACGAGCAGTACTTC
NA,NA,TRBV28,TRBJ2-1,CASSWPYNEQFF,TGTGCCAGCAGTTGGCCTTACAATGAGCAGTTCTTC
once,TRBD1,TRBV10-3,TRBJ2-5,CAISRTGIGETQYF,TGTGCCATCAGCCGGACAGGGATAGGAGAGACCCAGTACTTC
once,NA,TRBV7-9,TRBJ2-2,CSSSINTGELFF,TGTTCCAGCAGCATAAACACCGGGGAGCTGTTTTTT
NA,TRBD1,TRBV28,TRBJ2-7,CASSLGGQGEGEQYF,TGTGCCAGCAGTTTAGGTGGACAGGGGGAAGGCGAGCAGTACTTC
NA,NA,TRBV2,TRBJ1-2,CASSEDYNYGYTF,TGTGCCAGCAGTGAAGATTATAACTATGGCTACACCTTC
NA,NA,TRBV28,TRBJ2-7,CASSLPTDRSLNEQYF,TGTGCCAGCAGTTTACCCACAGACAGGTCCCTAAACGAGCAGTACTTC
few,TRBD1,TRBV6-6,TRBJ2-5,CASSLDRGETQYF,TGTGCCAGCAGTCTGGACAGGGGAGAGACCCAGTACTTC
NA,NA,TRBV18,TRBJ1-4,CASSDPRGGRNEKLFF,TGTGCCAGCTCGGATCCCCGAGGTGGAAGGAATGAAAAACTGTTTTTT
NA,NA,TRBV28,TRBJ1-4,CASKGDEDEKLFF,TGTGCCAGCAAGGGGGATGAGGATGAAAAACTGTTTTTT
NA,NA,TRBV23-1,TRBJ1-5,CASSQGQLNQPQHF,TGCGCCAGCAGTCAAGGGCAGCTAAATCAGCCCCAGCATTTT
NA,TRBD2,TRBV7-2,TRBJ2-7,CASSSSGRNYEQYF,TGTGCCAGCAGCTCTAGCGGGAGAAATTACGAGCAGTACTTC
NA,TRBD2,TRBV5-1,TRBJ2-5,CASSLGPLTSGRMGHQETQYF,TGCGCCAGCAGCTTGGGGCCCCTTACTAGCGGGAGAATGGGACACCAAGAGACCCAGTACTTC
few,NA,TRBV7-9,TRBJ1-4,CASSYAGGGEKLFF,TGTGCCAGCAGCTACGCGGGGGGGGGTGAAAAACTGTTTTTT
NA,TRBD1,TRBV5-1,TRBJ2-7,CASRSTGTGYGEQYF,TGCGCCAGCAGATCCACCGGGACAGGGTATGGAGAGCAGTACTTC
few,NA,TRBV9,TRBJ1-2,CASSVVGQPRGYTF,TGTGCCAGCAGCGTCGTAGGACAGCCACGGGGCTACACCTTC
NA,TRBD1,TRBV6-5,TRBJ2-5,CASSYRGRETQYF,TGTGCCAGCAGTTACAGGGGGCGGGAGACCCAGTACTTC
NA,TRBD1,TRBV30,TRBJ1-3,CAWSLQGFSGNTIYF,TGTGCCTGGAGCCTACAGGGGTTTTCTGGAAACACCATATATTTT
NA,TRBD1,TRBV28,TRBJ1-1,CASSPRDRVIEAFF,TGTGCCAGCAGCCCCCGGGACAGGGTTATTGAAGCTTTCTTT
NA,TRBD1,TRBV29-1,TRBJ2-3,CSVTIGTGGITDTQYF,TGCAGCGTTACAATTGGGACAGGGGGCATCACAGATACGCAGTATTTT
NA,NA,TRBV7-9,TRBJ1-4,CASSRHANEKLFF,TGTGCCAGCAGCCGACACGCTAATGAAAAACTGTTTTTT